The clone carrying this T cell receptor (beta chain) was counted at least ten times. The data originate from a study of T-cell memory formation after mild COVID-19. Study context: TCR clusters showed largely donor specificity.

V was pared by 5 bases and J by 7 bases, with 24 bases between. This CDR3 is built from 17 residues. The V gene's germline CDR1 is SGHAT and CDR2 FQNNGV. TCRalpha and TCRbeta libraries used 5'RACE with constant-segment primers and UMIs. One entry per CDR3 protein results from TCRdb running MiXCR on the 5' RACE reads. The sample contains a few hundred thousand distinct CDR3 sequences, about 21% of which appear only once. The TCR originated in an adult woman who had mild COVID-19 (a few samples of this study predate the infection). Cell type and time point are not known. The sample comprised PBMCs or a T cell subset sorted from them (not recorded which). This chain uses TRBV11-2 with TRBJ2-1; D perhaps matches TRBD2 (6 bases). This CDR3 is CASSPSILAALRNEQFF. In nucleotides, the CDR3 is TGTGCCAGCAGCCCATCCATTTTAGCGGCCCTAAGGAATGAGCAGTTCTTC.